Reported below is one T cell receptor beta chain. Clones were sequenced by immunoSEQ multiplex PCR, and TCRdb holds only the in-frame ones, with some missing. Found here are some 150,000 clones, less than 90% of them singletons; the top ten hold approximately 2.4%. Germline V CDR1 and CDR2: WNHNN, SYGVQD (reference sequence). The CDR3 consists of 18 residues. V lost 9 bases and J 0 bases, leaving 27 bases between the germline ends. The sample comes from a study of blood T cell repertoires in COVID-19. On the study more broadly: Samples representing acute and convalescent COVID-19 were sourced from the United States, Italy and Spain. PBMCs, B-cell-depleted T cells, or T cells provided the cDNA or gDNA that made up the material.

This TCR was recovered from a woman aged 70 to 79 with acute or convalescent COVID-19. Specimen: peripheral blood. The rearrangement links TRBV10-1 to TRBJ2-7, with a weak D call TRBD1 (6 bases). The CDR3 bases are TGCGCCAGGCTAATAAGAAACCCCCCGGGACACTCCTCCTACGAGCAGTACTTC. It is translated as CARLIRNPPGHSSYEQYF.